In its sample, the clone carrying this T cell receptor (beta chain) ranks as medium-sized. Its antigen is as yet unknown. The sorted Tregs were CD4+CD25+CD127-/low cells. TRBV12-4/TRBJ1-2 clonotypes were amplified with adaptor-ligated barcode primers. Each CDR3 protein gets one entry after TCRdb re-called the multiplex PCR reads with MiXCR. The table shows about 2,000 distinct CDR3 sequences, with approximately 17% occurring only once. Findings of the study overall: Tumor Tregs overlapped most with tumor, then blood, naive CD4+ cells. Tumor memory CD4+ T cell TCR gene usage was found to cluster with blood and lymph node memory CD4+ cells and with lymph node naive CD4+ cells.

V shed 5 bases and J shed 8 bases, with 18 bases lying between them. This CDR3 has 14 residues. V is TRBV12-3 or TRBV12-4 and J is TRBJ1-2; D uncertain. The TCR sequence derives from a female donor with breast cancer. Sequences were obtained from Tregs sorted from blood. This CDR3 reads CASSPERWDPGYTF. The CDR3 DNA reads TGTGCCAGCAGTCCCGAGAGATGGGATCCGGGCTACACCTTC.